The 19 T cell receptor beta chains below were found in one sample sequenced in a study of blood T cell repertoires in COVID-19. Assay used: immunoSEQ multiplex PCR; TCRdb lists only in-frame clones, some missing. This sample has around 200,000 clones; roughly nine tenths occur once, and the top ten carry around 2.2%. The sequenced sample was peripheral blood. These TCRs come from a woman aged 45-60 years with acute or convalescent COVID-19.

The chain has TRBV30 and TRBJ2-5; the match to TRBD1 covers 9 bases. CDR3 length equals 14 residues. In germline, CDR1 is GTSNPN, CDR2 SVGIG (reference sequence). The ends lost 3 bases at V and 5 bases at J; junction bases unmatched: 7. The CDR3 DNA reads as TGTGCCTGGAGCGGGACAGGGTTAGTGGAGACCCAGTACTTC. Amino acids: CAWSGTGLVETQYF.

V gene TRBV3-1 (or the pseudogene TRBV3-2) combines with J gene TRBJ1-6, with 8 nucleotides matching TRBD1. The CDR3 consists of 15 residues. In germline, CDR1 is LGHDT, CDR2 YNNKEL (reference sequence). Unmatched junction bases numbered 5, after V lost 6 bases and J lost 4 bases. In DNA form, the CDR3 reads TGTGCCAGCAGACTGGACAGGGAGTATAATTCACCCCTCCACTTT. This translates into CASRLDREYNSPLHF.

The rearrangement joins TRBV5-4 to TRBJ2-2, with 13 bases matching TRBD2. Trimming took 6 bases from V and 7 from J; bases not matched to a gene: 12. CDR1 is SGHNT and CDR2 is YYREEE in the germline V gene (reference sequence). The CDR3 sequence is 17 residues long. CDR3 loop: CASTVGGTSGKVGELFF. DNA for the CDR3: TGTGCCAGCACCGTCGGTGGGACTAGCGGGAAAGTCGGGGAGCTGTTTTTT.

The V and J genes are TRBV5-1 and TRBJ2-7; D possibly corresponds to TRBD2 (6 bases). The CDR3 contains 16 residues. Germline lookup yields CDR1 SGHRS and CDR2 YFSETQ. Trimming removed 3 bases at V and 1 base at J, with 17 bases between. CDR3 coding DNA: TGCGCCAGCAGCTCGGCCCAGGCGGGAACTTCCTACGAGCAGTACTTC. Protein product: CASSSAQAGTSYEQYF.

The chain carries TRBV11-3 and TRBJ2-7; tentative D call: TRBD2 (6 bases). CDR3 length: 16 amino acids. V lost 2 bases to trimming and J lost 1 base, with 15 bases between them. From germline, CDR1 is SGHNT and CDR2 YENEEA. The DNA for the CDR3 is TGTGCCAGCAGCTTAAGACGGCGGGGCGGATCCTACGAGCAGTACTTC. Its translation: CASSLRRRGGSYEQYF.

The chain couples TRBV6-5 to TRBJ1-2, with unresolved D. The CDR3 has 15 amino acids. Germline V gene data show CDR1 as MNHEY and CDR2 as SVGAGI. V was pared by 0 bases and J by 0 bases, with 8 bases between. This CDR3 is CASSYSADSNYGYTF. The CDR3 nucleotides are TGTGCCAGCAGTTACTCTGCAGATTCTAACTATGGCTACACCTTC.

This rearrangement joins TRBV6-5 to TRBJ2-7, with 8 bases identical to TRBD2. This CDR3 region has 14 residues. Germline V gives CDR1 MNHEY, CDR2 SVGAGI. With 6 bases clipped from V and 3 bases from J, the junction kept 7 bases outside the gene matches. CDR3 bases: TGTGCCAGCAGCCCCGGGAGGGTACTCTACGAGCAGTACTTC. Amino acid sequence: CASSPGRVLYEQYF.

This clone was recorded only once. The V gene is TRBV7-5, the J gene TRBJ2-2; the D call of TRBD2 is as the table states it, not checked on the DNA. TRBV7-5 corresponds to a pseudogene. The CDR3 is 18 residues long. The CDR3: CVRSWRTSGRAYTGELFF. The CDR3 nucleotides read TGTGTCAGAAGCTGGCGGACTAGCGGGAGGGCCTATACCGGGGAGCTGTTTTTT.

In its sample, this clone was seen a few times. This chain uses TRBV6-5 with TRBJ1-1, with D uncertain. Trimming took off 4 bases at V and 1 base at J, with 10 bases between the two ends. CDR1 and CDR2 (germline): MNHEY, SVGAGI. The CDR3 totals 14 residues. The CDR3 loop reads CASSLFPGNTEAFF. The CDR3 nucleotides are TGTGCCAGCAGTTTGTTTCCGGGGAACACTGAAGCTTTCTTT.

The J gene is TRBJ2-1, the V gene TRBV13; D ambiguous. From germline, CDR1 is PRHDT and CDR2 FYEKMQ (reference sequence). There are 15 residues in the CDR3. V was shortened by 5 bases and J by 1 base, with 12 bases between the two germline ends. The CDR3 loop reads CASSPQGESYNEQFF. DNA of the CDR3: TGTGCCAGCAGCCCCCAAGGAGAGTCCTACAATGAGCAGTTCTTC.

The V gene is TRBV20-1, the J gene TRBJ1-6, with D possibly TRBD1 on 5 matching bases. The germline V gene encodes CDR1 DFQATT and CDR2 SNEGSKA (reference sequence). CDR3 size: 11 residues. V shed 3 bases and J shed 14 bases, with 11 bases lying between them. Here the CDR3 reads CSASIGAALHF. CDR3 DNA sequence: TGCAGTGCTAGTATTGGGGCAGCCCTCCACTTT.

In its sample, this clone was seen a few times. V usage is TRBV11-2 and J usage is TRBJ2-3, with D possibly TRBD1 on 6 matching bases. From germline, CDR1 is SGHAT and CDR2 FQNNGV. V was trimmed by 5 bases and J by 5 bases, leaving 14 bases between them. CDR3 length: 14 residues. For the CDR3, the DNA is TGTGCCAGCAGCCTCGCGGACAGCCTAGATACGCAGTATTTT. Protein: CASSLADSLDTQYF.

This clone was observed once. This CDR3 is CATTGTADRQPQHF. The DNA of the CDR3 is TGTGCCACTACCGGGACTGCCGATAGGCAGCCCCAGCATTTT. The genes are TRBV19 and TRBJ1-5, with D possibly TRBD1 on 5 matching bases. Trimming took 10 bases from V and 7 from J, leaving 20 bases between them. This CDR3 has 14 amino acids. Germline V gives CDR1 LNHDA, CDR2 SQIVND (reference sequence).

V and J are TRBV7-9 and TRBJ2-5, with TRBD1 as a possible D gene (6 bases). The CDR3 consists of 14 residues. V was pared by 7 bases and J by 4 bases, with 16 bases between. Germline lookup yields CDR1 SEHNR and CDR2 FQNEAQ (reference sequence). The chain's CDR3 is CASTYLTGGETQYF. The CDR3 DNA is TGTGCCAGCACCTACCTGACAGGAGGAGAGACCCAGTACTTC.

The chain is built from TRBV27 and TRBJ2-1; a weak D match, TRBD1 (5 bases). V dropped 2 bases and J dropped 6 bases, with 14 bases sitting between them. The CDR3 has 15 amino acids. Per germline, CDR1 MNHEY and CDR2 SMNVEV (reference sequence). CDR3 loop: CASSLGAGVTNEQFF. The CDR3 region has the DNA TGTGCCAGCAGTTTAGGGGCAGGAGTCACCAATGAGCAGTTCTTC.

The chain couples TRBV21-1 to TRBJ2-1; the table's D call of TRBD1 was not tested on the DNA. TRBV21-1 is described as a pseudogene. This CDR3 comprises 16 residues. The CDR3 region is CASSAQGQGDYNEQFF. Written as DNA, the CDR3 is TGTGCCAGCAGCGCCCAAGGACAGGGCGACTACAATGAGCAGTTCTTC.

The chain recombines TRBV6-1 with TRBJ2-7; 9 bases agree with TRBD1. The CDR3 consists of 15 residues. Per the germline V gene, CDR1 is MNHNS and CDR2 is SASEGT. V was pared by 1 base and J by 6 bases, with 7 bases of the junction left unmatched. CDR3 nucleotide sequence: TGTGCCAGCAGTGAAGAAGGGGGACAGGGCAGCGAGCAGTACTTC. This gives the protein CASSEEGGQGSEQYF.

This clone was detected only once. V usage is TRBV7-2 and J usage is TRBJ2-5, with 8 bases that match TRBD1. The V and J ends lost 5 bases and 2 bases, in that order; junction bases with no gene match: 7. The CDR3 sequence is 15 residues long. CDR1 is SGHTA and CDR2 is FQGNSA in the germline V gene. CDR3 DNA: TGTGCCAGCAGCCCCAACAGGGGGGCACAAGAGACCCAGTACTTC. It encodes CASSPNRGAQETQYF.

The chain is built from TRBV11-2 and TRBJ2-7; D ambiguous. Germline V CDR1 and CDR2: SGHAT, FQNNGV. This CDR3 comprises 14 residues. V was trimmed by 1 base and J by 0 bases, leaving 7 bases between them. The CDR3 nucleotides read TGTGCCAGCAGCTTAGTTCCCAGCTCCTACGAGCAGTACTTC. It is translated as CASSLVPSSYEQYF.